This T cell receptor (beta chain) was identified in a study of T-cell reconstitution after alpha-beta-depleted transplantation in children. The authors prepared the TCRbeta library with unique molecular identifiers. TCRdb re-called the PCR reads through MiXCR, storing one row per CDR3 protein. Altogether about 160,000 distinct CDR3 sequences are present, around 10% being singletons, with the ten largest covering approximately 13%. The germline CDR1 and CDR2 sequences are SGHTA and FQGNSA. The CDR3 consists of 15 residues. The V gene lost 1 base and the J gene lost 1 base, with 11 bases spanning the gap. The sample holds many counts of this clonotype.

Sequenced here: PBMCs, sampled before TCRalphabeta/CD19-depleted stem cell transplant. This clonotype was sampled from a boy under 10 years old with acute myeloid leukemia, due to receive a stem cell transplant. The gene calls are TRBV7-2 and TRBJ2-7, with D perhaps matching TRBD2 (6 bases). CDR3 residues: CASSLDGRGSYEQYF. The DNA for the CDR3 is TGTGCCAGCAGCTTAGACGGGAGAGGTTCCTACGAGCAGTACTTC.